This T cell receptor (beta chain) was captured in a study of chemoradiotherapy in HPV16-positive cancers. The sample holds one count of this clone. TCRdb keeps only in-frame clones here, not all; method: immunoSEQ multiplex PCR. Counted here are more than 3,000 clones, less than 95% occurring once; the ten biggest clones make up 3%. The CDR3 has 14 residues. V was trimmed by 2 bases and J by 3 bases, leaving 8 bases between them. CDR1 and CDR2 (germline): SNHLY, FYNNEI. The gene calls are TRBV2 and TRBJ1-5; D unresolved. The sequence derives from a human donor with HPV-associated anogenital cancer. Sampling was carried out from a patient who underwent chemoradiotherapy. The CDR3 nucleotides are TGTGCCAGCAGTGAATACAGCAACAATCAGCCCCAGCATTTT. This sequence encodes CASSEYSNNQPQHF.